The subject of this entry is one T cell receptor beta chain. This record comes from a study of shared clonotypes between healthy human individuals. V was cut by 7 bases and J by 1 base, with 16 bases left in between. The CDR3 totals 15 residues. CDR1 is MNHNS and CDR2 is SASEGT in the germline V gene. Memory CD4+ cells were the fraction left after CD45RA+ naive selection. Repertoires were generated with immunoSEQ multiplex PCR, while TCRdb's copy carries only in-frame clones and drops some. The profile shows about 2.4 million clones, under 95% of them singletons. This rearrangement joins TRBV6-1 to TRBJ1-1, with D possibly TRBD1 on 5 matching bases. This sequence originates from a man younger than 30 in good health. Some clones in this sample may be carry-over from other donors' samples. The sequencing sample was made of naive CD4+ T cells from PBMCs. Indicated subset: CD45RA+ positively selected. The CDR3 DNA is TGTGCCAGCACCATGGGCCGGGGCGCGAACACTGAAGCTTTCTTT. Translated: CASTMGRGANTEAFF.